This T cell receptor (beta chain) was observed in a study of patients and donors after allogeneic stem cell transplantation. TCRdb fed the RT-PCR reads into MiXCR, producing one record per CDR3 protein. The sample carries about 110,000 distinct CDR3 sequences, 35% recorded once. There are 15 residues in the CDR3. Trimming left V 2 bases short and J 2 bases short, with 10 bases between. Looked up from germline, CDR1 is MNHEY and CDR2 is SVGAGI. The sample taken for sequencing was blood, either unsorted or a sorted T cell fraction (not recorded which). The rearrangement links TRBV6-5 to TRBJ1-5; a possible D gene is TRBD1 (5 bases). The origin of this receptor is a human donor who was either an allogeneic HSCT recipient or a stem cell or donor lymphocyte infusion donor (not recorded which). It is not recorded whose cells these are; they may come from a transplant donor. In DNA form, the CDR3 reads TGTGCCAGCAGTTACAGCGGGGGGGGCAATCAGCCCCAGCATTTT. Translation: CASSYSGGGNQPQHF.